The text below deals with one TCR beta chain. This entry is derived from a study of control samples from healthy donors and cancer patients. The ends were cut back, 4 bases at V and 4 bases at J, with 30 bases in the middle. Germline-derived CDR1 and CDR2 are SGHNT and YYREEE (reference sequence). This CDR3 has 20 residues. Using immunoSEQ multiplex PCR, the repertoire was profiled, and TCRdb retains in-frame clones only, with some absent. The sample includes more than 85,000 clones, approximately 84% seen only once; the top ten take under 50%. The rearrangement joins TRBV5-4 to TRBJ1-3; TRBD1 is a possible D gene (5 bases). Specimen: PBMCs. The source is a man in his sixties or seventies with lung cancer. CDR3 coding DNA: TGTGCCAGCAGCCCCGGTCCGGGACTGACTTTCTCCACTCTAGGAAACACCATATATTTT. Its protein product is CASSPGPGLTFSTLGNTIYF.